This T cell receptor (beta chain) is drawn from a study of blood T cell repertoires in COVID-19. Background on the study: From T cells, B-cell-depleted T cells, or PBMCs came the material, which was cDNA or gDNA.

CDR1 is KGHDR and CDR2 is SFDVKD in the germline V gene. V shed 3 bases and J 9 bases; nucleotides not matched to a gene: 7. The CDR3 length is 15 residues. Per the original methods: Amplifying reference gene primers gave estimates of nucleated cell counts. Clones were read by immunoSEQ multiplex PCR, and TCRdb kept only the in-frame ones, dropping some. Clonal size and the V and J genes are those of that table, whereas D and trimming came from the DNA. The table lists approximately 260,000 clones, roughly 87% of them singletons. The gene calls are TRBV24-1 and TRBJ1-5, with 10 bases lining up with TRBD1. Sequenced material: peripheral blood. This clonotype was sampled from a man aged 60 to 75 who had recovered from COVID-19. The CDR3 spells CATSDPGQGNAPQHF. The CDR3 DNA reads as TGTGCCACCAGTGATCCGGGACAGGGGAACGCGCCCCAGCATTTT.